The sequence of this T cell receptor beta chain was determined in a study of early T cells in non-severe SARS-CoV-2 infection. Study-level information: Whole-blood bulk RNA, unsorted, was sequenced, and chains were unpaired.

Individually, cDNA molecules had unique molecular identifiers attached to them. Each CDR3 protein is one row after TCRdb ran MiXCR on the 5' RACE reads. The repertoire holds around 59,000 distinct CDR3 sequences, with roughly an eighth as singletons. Findings and limits, study-wide: Private and CD4 specificities were missed by VDJdb matching, skewed to anti-spike CD8.

Turning to this clonotype: What it binds is not known.

After removal of 0 bases from V and 0 bases from J, the junction contained 5 bases not matched to a gene. Per the germline V gene, CDR1 is DFQATT and CDR2 is SNEGSKA (reference sequence). The CDR3 runs 18 residues. The rearrangement uses TRBV20-1 and TRBJ2-1; 13 bases agree with TRBD2. Sequenced: whole blood. This clonotype was obtained from an adult who was a healthcare worker with PCR-confirmed SARS-CoV-2 infection or an uninfected control (not recorded which). The CDR3 here is CSARDTSGRASSYNEQFF. The CDR3 nucleotides read TGCAGTGCTAGAGATACTAGCGGGAGGGCGAGCTCCTACAATGAGCAGTTCTTC.